A selection of T cell receptor beta chains follows, all from one sample in a study of cytomegalovirus exposure and HLA in healthy donors. Using immunoSEQ multiplex PCR, the repertoire was profiled, and TCRdb retains in-frame clones only, with some absent. Among about 67,000 clones, roughly two thirds were seen once, and the ten largest hold around 1.9%. Sequencing was performed on PBMCs. The receptors were sampled from a woman in her twenties or thirties in good health and CMV-seronegative. CDR3s include the opening cysteine and the closing phenylalanine or tryptophan. The order of the fields is V gene, D gene, J gene, clone size, CDR3 protein, CDR3 DNA. The D gene is left open where the match is weak. Size is stated for part of the rows, as once, few or many counts, or as a class when the clone is expanded.

TRBV6-5	TRBD1	TRBJ2-7	few	CASSWGQESYEQYF	TGTGCCAGCAGTTGGGGACAGGAGAGCTACGAGCAGTACTTC
TRBV5-6	.	TRBJ1-3	few	CASSLGQVEGNTIYF	TGTGCCAGCAGCTTGGGACAGGTCGAAGGAAACACCATATATTTT
TRBV15	TRBD1	TRBJ2-1	.	CATSRVGRGRVEQFF	TGTGCCACCAGCAGAGTCGGCAGGGGGCGGGTTGAGCAGTTCTTC
TRBV7-6	.	TRBJ2-7	.	CASSLSGAYEQYF	TGTGCCAGCAGCTTATCAGGGGCCTACGAGCAGTACTTC
TRBV2	.	TRBJ1-5	medium-sized	CASSERGSQPQHF	TGTGCCAGCAGTGAAAGGGGGAGTCAGCCCCAGCATTTT
TRBV27	TRBD1	TRBJ1-6	once	CASSDRGPFNSPLHF	TGTGCCAGCAGCGACAGGGGGCCTTTCAATTCACCCCTCCACTTT
TRBV9	TRBD2	TRBJ2-5	.	CASSVVRGGPQETQYF	TGTGCCAGCAGCGTAGTTCGGGGGGGGCCCCAAGAGACCCAGTACTTC
TRBV19	TRBD2	TRBJ2-1	.	CASSIGLAGGYNEQFF	TGTGCCAGTAGTATCGGACTAGCGGGGGGATACAATGAGCAGTTCTTC
TRBV6-6	.	TRBJ2-3	.	CASSSGRSGDTQYF	TGTGCCAGCTCGTCTGGGCGCAGTGGGGATACGCAGTATTTT
TRBV16	TRBD1	TRBJ1-6	once	CASSQRTGYSPLHF	TGTGCCAGCAGCCAACGGACAGGGTACTCACCCCTCCACTTT
TRBV2	TRBD1	TRBJ1-6	.	CASSEEGAGDSPLHF	TGTGCCAGCAGTGAAGAGGGGGCAGGTGATTCACCCCTCCACTTT
TRBV29-1	.	TRBJ2-5	.	CSVGPGHLQETQYF	TGCAGCGTGGGACCGGGACATTTACAAGAGACCCAGTACTTC
TRBV30	TRBD1	TRBJ1-5	.	CAWSGQGGNQPQHF	TGTGCCTGGAGTGGACAGGGTGGCAATCAGCCCCAGCATTTT
TRBV5-1	.	TRBJ1-6	.	CASSLDGRNNSPLHF	TGCGCCAGCAGCTTGGATGGGAGAAATAATTCACCCCTCCACTTT
TRBV5-4	.	TRBJ1-2	.	CASSLWQGLGDYGYTF	TGTGCCAGCAGCTTGTGGCAGGGCTTAGGGGACTATGGCTACACCTTC
TRBV5-4	.	TRBJ1-1	.	CASSFAGNTEAFF	TGTGCCAGCAGCTTCGCAGGGAACACTGAAGCTTTCTTT
TRBV29-1	.	TRBJ2-5	.	CSVGEETQYF	TGCAGCGTTGGCGAAGAGACCCAGTACTTC
TRBV7-3	.	TRBJ2-5	.	CASSTYGETQYF	TGTGCCAGCAGCACCTACGGAGAGACCCAGTACTTC
TRBV7-3	TRBD1	TRBJ2-7	.	CASSPRTGGYEQYF	TGTGCCAGCAGCCCCAGGACAGGGGGGTACGAGCAGTACTTC
TRBV29-1	.	TRBJ2-7	few	CSVLNRESSSYEQYF	TGCAGCGTTTTGAACAGGGAGTCCAGCTCCTACGAGCAGTACTTC
TRBV4-2	.	TRBJ1-5	.	CASSHEQGSNQPQHF	TGTGCCAGCAGCCATGAGCAGGGTAGCAATCAGCCCCAGCATTTT
TRBV14	.	TRBJ1-1	few	CASSQDRGRSTEAFF	TGTGCCAGCAGCCAAGACAGGGGTAGGAGCACTGAAGCTTTCTTT
TRBV6-1	TRBD1	TRBJ1-1	few	CASRTGQERAFF	TGTGCCAGCAGAACAGGACAGGAGAGGGCTTTCTTT
TRBV6-6	.	TRBJ2-7	.	CASSYPGRDGDEQYF	TGTGCCAGCAGTTACCCCGGACGAGACGGGGACGAGCAGTACTTC
TRBV28	.	TRBJ2-2	.	CASSLTLVVANTGELFF	TGTGCCAGCAGCCTTACTCTCGTTGTGGCGAACACCGGGGAGCTGTTTTTT
TRBV19	.	TRBJ1-4	.	CASSDRGERSEKLFF	TGTGCCAGTAGTGATCGGGGGGAGCGGTCCGAAAAACTGTTTTTT
TRBV2	.	TRBJ2-6	few	CASSAQAANVLTF	TGTGCCAGCAGTGCCCAGGCCGCCAACGTCCTGACTTTC
TRBV7-2	TRBD1	TRBJ2-1	.	CASSLGQGAILYNEQFF	TGTGCCAGCAGTTTAGGACAGGGGGCGATCCTCTACAATGAGCAGTTCTTC
TRBV27	TRBD1	TRBJ2-3	.	CASSLGTGGADTQYF	TGTGCCAGCAGTTTAGGGACAGGGGGCGCAGATACGCAGTATTTT
TRBV5-5	.	TRBJ1-5	few	CASSQRSSNQPQHF	TGTGCCAGCAGCCAACGGTCTAGCAATCAGCCCCAGCATTTT
TRBV5-1	TRBD1	TRBJ1-1	.	CASRQGAVNTEAFF	TGCGCCAGCAGGCAGGGGGCAGTGAACACTGAAGCTTTCTTT
TRBV5-3	.	TRBJ1-4	.	CARSFLDEKLFF	TGTGCCAGAAGCTTCCTTGATGAAAAACTGTTTTTT
TRBV30	.	TRBJ2-1	.	CAWDLGSSYNEQFF	TGTGCCTGGGACCTCGGGAGCTCCTACAATGAGCAGTTCTTC
TRBV6-5	.	TRBJ1-2	.	CASSYLGGAHGYTF	TGTGCCAGCAGTTACTTAGGCGGTGCTCATGGCTACACCTTC
TRBV19	.	TRBJ2-2	.	CASTPLDSANTGELFF	TGTGCCAGTACCCCCCTGGACAGCGCGAACACCGGGGAGCTGTTTTTT
TRBV7-2	.	TRBJ2-3	.	CASSLSGFTDTQYF	TGTGCCAGCAGCTTGTCCGGTTTCACAGATACGCAGTATTTT